This entry concerns a single T cell receptor beta chain. The sample comes from a study of blood T cell repertoires in COVID-19. Study overall: Samples representing acute and convalescent COVID-19 were sourced from the United States, Italy and Spain.

From germline, CDR1 is LGHDT and CDR2 YNNKEL (reference sequence). This CDR3 is 15 amino acids long. V dropped 6 bases and J dropped 2 bases, with 14 bases sitting between them. Assay used: immunoSEQ multiplex PCR; TCRdb lists only in-frame clones, some missing. The profile shows more than 45,000 clones, around 85% of them singletons. The sequencing input was peripheral blood. This chain links TRBV3-1 (or the pseudogene TRBV3-2) with TRBJ2-1, with a possible D match to TRBD1 (5 bases). The receptor was isolated from a human donor in a cohort sampled during active COVID-19. The CDR3, as DNA: TGTGCCAGCAGACCAGGGATCGGCCCCTACAATGAGCAGTTCTTC. This sequence encodes CASRPGIGPYNEQFF.